Sequencing of this TCR beta chain was carried out in a study of cytomegalovirus exposure and HLA in healthy donors. Study-level findings and limits: Sequencing had likely introduced a cluster of highly shared sequence variants as an artifact.

With respect to this clone: Antigen specificity is unknown.

From germline, CDR1 is KGHSH and CDR2 LQKENI. The germline V and J ends were trimmed by 2 bases and 3 bases, with 13 bases remaining between them. CDR3 length equals 15 residues. Donors had nominal health at sampling but likely had unrecorded immune exposures. A multiplex PCR was run with 60 Vbeta primers and 13 Jbeta primers. Produced via immunoSEQ multiplex PCR; TCRdb's table is partial and in-frame only. The sample includes 200,000 to 250,000 clones, approximately 82% of them seen just once. J is TRBJ2-5 and V is TRBV18, with D maybe TRBD2 (6 bases). Specimen: PBMCs. The clonotype originates from a male donor in good health and CMV-seronegative. The CDR3 nucleotides are TGTGCCAGCTCACCAGGGGGGACTGGAGAAGAGACCCAGTACTTC. Translation gives CASSPGGTGEETQYF.